These T cell receptor beta chains were read from a single sample in a study of naive and memory T cell subsets. Each CDR3 protein gets one entry after TCRdb re-called the UMI-ligation and nested PCR reads with MiXCR. The sample shows some 150,000 distinct CDR3 sequences, over 15% of them seen only once. Sequenced sample: naive CD4+ T cells from blood. These receptor sequences come from a human donor in good health. CDR3s include the opening cysteine and the closing phenylalanine or tryptophan. D genes are given only for firm matches. The size entry is marked missing in some rows and otherwise reads once, few, many or a size class.

>-|TRBJ2-1|TRBV2|-
TGTGCCAGCAGTGTTGTTTTAGCGGCCAATGAGCAGTTCTTC
CASSVVLAANEQFF
>few|TRBJ1-1|TRBV20-1|-
TGCAGTGCTAGAGATAGGCTGGTTCCTCTTGAAGCTTTCTTT
CSARDRLVPLEAFF
>-|TRBJ2-1|TRBV20-1|TRBD2
TGCAGTGCAGATAGCGGGAGGGTTTACAATGAGCAGTTCTTC
CSADSGRVYNEQFF
>-|TRBJ2-7|TRBV28|TRBD2
TGTGCCAGCAGGAGGTCCACGGGACTAGCGGGTTCCTACGAGCAGTACTTC
CASRRSTGLAGSYEQYF
>few|TRBJ2-3|TRBV12-3/TRBV12-4|TRBD2
TGTGCCAGCAGTCTGACTAGCGCGGGAGATACGCAGTATTTT
CASSLTSAGDTQYF
>few|TRBJ2-7|TRBV10-3|-
TGTGCCATCAGTGTAGACAAACAGAGCTCCTACGAGCAGTACTTC
CAISVDKQSSYEQYF
>few|TRBJ2-1|TRBV29-1|-
TGCAGCGTTGTAGGATCCCGCTCCTACAATGAGCAGTTCTTC
CSVVGSRSYNEQFF
>few|TRBJ2-1|TRBV6-6|-
TGTGCCAGCAGCTTACAGGGAGGTCACTACAATGAGCAGTTCTTC
CASSLQGGHYNEQFF
>-|TRBJ2-5|TRBV2|-
TGTGCCAGCAGGGGTGGGCTGGTGGACATCCAAGAGACCCAGTACTTC
CASRGGLVDIQETQYF
>-|TRBJ1-1|TRBV28|-
TGTGCCAGCACCCCGGGGCAGCCCAACACTGAAGCTTTCTTT
CASTPGQPNTEAFF
>-|TRBJ2-2|TRBV18|TRBD2
TGTGCCAGCTCATCGGGACTAGACGGGGAGCTGTTTTTT
CASSSGLDGELFF
>few|TRBJ1-6|TRBV29-1|-
TGCAGCGTTGAAATTAGACCGGATTCACCCCTCCACTTT
CSVEIRPDSPLHF
>few|TRBJ2-1|TRBV12-3/TRBV12-4|-
TGTGCCAGCAGTTTTGGCCGGGACCGAAACAATGAGCAGTTCTTC
CASSFGRDRNNEQFF
>-|TRBJ1-4|TRBV19|-
TGTGCCAGTAGTCCGCCCCACAGGGACGAAAAACTGTTTTTT
CASSPPHRDEKLFF
>few|TRBJ2-1|TRBV20-1|TRBD2
TGCAGTGCTAGAGATCCCAGGCTAGCGGGCTACAATGAGCAGTTCTTC
CSARDPRLAGYNEQFF
>few|TRBJ2-7|TRBV20-1|TRBD2
TGCAGTGCTAGAAGCGGGGGGGGTCTCGAGCAGTACTTC
CSARSGGGLEQYF